This TCR beta chain was captured by sequencing in a study of blood T cell repertoires in COVID-19. Background on the study: The samples span acute and convalescent COVID-19 from the United States, Italy and Spain. The analysed material was cDNA or gDNA that came from T cells, B-cell-depleted T cells, or PBMCs.

Germline CDR1 reads MDHEN; CDR2 reads SYDVKM. Trimming shortened V by 10 bases and J by 4 bases, and 8 bases separated the two germline ends. The CDR3 is 10 residues long. Original analysis: Estimation of nucleated cell counts relied on the amplification of reference gene primers. Clones were sequenced by immunoSEQ multiplex PCR, and TCRdb holds only the in-frame ones, with some missing. The V and J calls and clone size were taken over from that table, and D and trimming were inferred from the DNA. The sample consists of tens of thousands of clones, roughly nine tenths of them appearing once. The chain has TRBV28 and TRBJ2-7; D remains unclear. The sample was peripheral blood. This sequence was found in a man between 60 and 75 years old with acute or convalescent COVID-19. The CDR3: CATLSYEQYF. CDR3 nucleotide sequence: TGTGCCACCCTCTCGTACGAGCAGTACTTC.